A single sample gave rise to the 2 T cell receptor beta chains below, sequenced in a study of blood T cell repertoires in COVID-19. Generated by immunoSEQ multiplex PCR, the TCRdb table keeps only in-frame clones and is missing some. Of 250,000 or so clones listed, 85% to 90% were seen once; the top ten hold 0.95% to 1%. Sample: peripheral blood. These receptors all stem from a woman aged 40 to 50 who had recovered from COVID-19.

The chain employs TRBV7-4 and TRBJ1-5; tentatively, D is TRBD1 (6 bases). Trimming shortened V by 9 bases and J by 2 bases, and 8 bases separated the two germline ends. Per the germline V gene, CDR1 is SGHVT and CDR2 is SQSDAQ. The length of the CDR3 is 12 residues. The CDR3 DNA is TGTGCCAGGCACAGGGGCAATCAGCCCCAGCATTTT. As protein: CARHRGNQPQHF.

V and J are TRBV6-5 and TRBJ2-7; 8 bases align to TRBD2. CDR3 length: 16 residues. The V gene's germline CDR1 is MNHEY and CDR2 SVGAGI. J lost 3 bases, V lost 0 bases, and 7 bases had no gene match. CDR3 DNA sequence: TGTGCCAGCAGTTACTCGTGGCTAGCGGGTCTCTACGAGCAGTACTTC. Protein sequence: CASSYSWLAGLYEQYF.